Detailed here is one TCR beta chain. The sample holds one count of this clone. There is no known antigen for this receptor. The germline gene is not matched at one end of the junction; a read error may be the cause. The immunoSEQ Assay, a bias-controlled multiplex PCR, was used to amplify TCRbeta CDR3 regions from genomic DNA. The source study handled its data this way. Nucleated cell counts per sample were estimated from amplification of reference gene primers within the assay. To quantify the absolute abundance of each unique TCRbeta CDR3 rearrangement, sequence reads were collapsed and filtered. For each sample, productive Simpson clonality was calculated as the square root of Simpson's diversity index across productive rearrangements. Here the immuneACCESS table is served through TCRdb, limited to in-frame sequences with V and J called. Missing clones are a known gap in these copies; in checked studies unresolved V genes cover under half, and the rest lacks a known reason. V and J calls and clone size are copied from that table; D and trimming were computed from the DNA. This sample gives approximately 150,000 clones in total; about 88% of them show up just once. Clones ranked in the top ten supply roughly a fifth of the sample.

From cysteine to phenylalanine, the CDR3 is 15 amino acids long. CDR3 DNA is the only sequence kept; it has 45 bases, read in frame from the first base. Taken from the germline V gene, the CDR1 and CDR2 loops are SGHDT and YYEEEE. This record comes from a study of blood T cell repertoires in COVID-19 (dated by TCRdb to the early 2020s). In the study overall: Samples from collaborators originated in the United States, Italy and Spain and spanned both the acute and convalescent phases of COVID-19. The material from the prospective study consisted of cDNA or gDNA derived from T cells, B-cell-depleted T cells, or PBMCs. The dataset comprised deeply sampled blood TCRbeta repertoires from subjects exposed to, actively infected with, or recovered from COVID-19. A freely available public database, intended as a resource for researchers studying the immune response to SARS-CoV-2, is where the repertoires were released. Samples were obtained from the ongoing ImmuneRACE study (first 160 participants) and from over 1,000 subjects provided by 6 global collaborators. Nearly every sample came with metadata listing a de-identified subject ID, COVID-19 status, age in years and sex. Where available, HLA class I and class II types were taken from metadata supplied by the sample provider and were not determined by assay-based typing.

The research as a whole found: The amount of clinical and demographic metadata varied by source and participant and was provided uncurated.

Whole blood was collected in K2EDTA tubes by collaborating institutions according to the institutions' own protocols. For TCRbeta analysis, collaborator samples were shipped as frozen whole blood, as isolated PBMCs, or as DNA extracted from either sample type. The chain employs TRBV5-6 and TRBJ1-1, with a weak D call of TRBD1 (5 bases match). Input material: peripheral blood. This clonotype originated in a woman aged 80 or older with acute or convalescent COVID-19. At the DNA level, the sequence is TGTGCCAACAGCCGCGGGACTCTTGCGGTCACTGAAGCTTTCTTT. Its protein is CANSRGTLAVTEAFF.